Detailed here is one TCR beta chain. The antigen remains unidentified. This entry comes from a study of graft-versus-host responses after intestinal transplantation. The graft tissue was processed, and this released both intraepithelial and lamina propria lymphocytes. CDR1 LNHDA and CDR2 SQIVND come from the germline V gene (reference sequence). The CDR3 has 16 amino acids. V was shortened by 0 bases and J by 6 bases, with 18 bases between the two germline ends. Repertoires were generated with immunoSEQ multiplex PCR, while TCRdb's copy carries only in-frame clones and drops some. The sample carries around 13,000 clones, 70% to 85% recorded once. Study-wide results and limits: The recipient marrow held GvH clones, and some of them showed up first in ileum or blood. Allograft graft-versus-host to host-versus-graft clonal ratios ran high in patients with graft-donor T cell macrochimerism.

The V and J genes are TRBV19 and TRBJ2-7; maybe TRBD1 (6 bases). The sample consisted of ileum tissue, taken 16 days after intestinal transplant. The clonotype originates from a human patient who received an intestinal transplant, so some T cells may come from the graft donor. DNA of the CDR3: TGTGCCAGTAGTATAGACCACCATTGGGACACCCTCGAGCAGTACTTC. The encoded protein is CASSIDHHWDTLEQYF.